This T cell receptor beta chain was documented in a study of blood T cell repertoires in COVID-19 (dated by TCRdb to about 2020). A note on the overall study: The collaborator samples originated in the United States, Italy and Spain and spanned the acute and convalescent phases of COVID-19. The prospective study material was composed of cDNA or gDNA derived from T cells, B-cell-depleted T cells, or PBMCs. Where available, HLA class I and class II types were obtained from metadata supplied by the sample provider rather than from assay-based typing. Subjects who had been exposed to COVID-19, were actively infected with it, or had recovered from it provided the deeply sampled blood TCRbeta repertoires that made up the dataset. The sample metadata nearly always contained a de-identified subject ID, COVID-19 status, age in years and sex. Samples were obtained from the ongoing ImmuneRACE study (first 160 participants) and from 1,254 subjects provided by 6 global collaborators. The repertoires were released in a freely available public database intended as a resource for research on the immune response to SARS-CoV-2. Study-wide conclusions, independent of this receptor: Clinical and demographic metadata were provided uncurated, with the amount varying by source and participant.

Comment on this clone: Its antigen is unknown. No base quality values were provided; no much bigger clone lies one nucleotide off.

Germline trimming: 4 bases from V, 2 bases from J; junction bases outside gene matches: 11. The CDR3 holds 16 amino acids from the cysteine to the phenylalanine. This entry keeps only the CDR3 DNA: 48 bases, framed from base 1. CDR1 and CDR2 are drawn from the germline V gene: SGDLS, YYNGEE. The collaborating institutions used their own protocols to collect whole blood in K2EDTA tubes. For TCRbeta analysis, collaborator samples were shipped as frozen whole blood, as isolated PBMCs, or as DNA extracted from either sample type. TCRbeta CDR3 regions were amplified from genomic DNA using the immunoSEQ Assay, a bias-controlled multiplex PCR. Concerning the study's data processing: The number of nucleated cells in each sample was estimated from the amplification of reference gene primers within the assay. To quantify the absolute abundance of each unique TCRbeta CDR3 rearrangement, sequence reads were collapsed and filtered. Productive Simpson clonality was computed per sample as the square root of Simpson's diversity index over productive rearrangements. TCRdb mirrors the immuneACCESS table, restricted to in-frame sequences. Some clones are absent from its copies; in checked studies, under half trace to an unresolved V gene, and the reason for the others is unknown. V, J and clone size are taken as reported in that table, and D and trimming were inferred from the DNA itself. The sample table lists around 28,000 clones, around 86% of them with a count of one. The ten largest clonotypes hold under 30% of the sample.

The sequence was obtained from a human donor in a cohort sampled during active COVID-19. The chain employs TRBV9 and TRBJ1-2; the junction holds 7 bases that match TRBD1. Input material: peripheral blood. The CDR3 in this case is CASSPRAGGLNYGYTF. The nucleotide sequence reads TGTGCCAGCAGCCCGCGGGCAGGGGGGCTGAACTATGGCTACACCTTC.